This T cell receptor beta chain was documented in a study of B cell selection in AIRE deficiency. Sorting defined conventional CD4 T cells as CD4+CD127+. As regards this clone: Its antigen is unknown.

The study's findings and limits: Of some 3,900 shared Treg TCRbeta sequences, roughly 32% were healthy-donor-only and roughly 10% patient-only.

The assay was immunoSEQ multiplex PCR, and TCRdb's table has in-frame clones only and misses some. Among tens of thousands of clones listed, around 97% were seen once. V lost 3 bases to trimming and J lost 4 bases, with 9 bases between them. CDR1 and CDR2 (germline): SNHLY, FYNNEI. The length of the CDR3 is 13 residues. The rearrangement links TRBV2 to TRBJ1-1, with a tentative D call TRBD1 (5 bases). This TCR was recovered from a human donor with AIRE deficiency. Sequenced input: conventional CD4+ T cells sorted from PBMCs. The CDR3 reads CASSDSGFTEAFF. In DNA, the CDR3 is TGTGCCAGCAGTGATTCAGGGTTCACTGAAGCTTTCTTT.